What follows are 21 T cell receptor beta chains derived from one specimen sequenced in a study of human T cells and chemical hapten exposure. One entry per CDR3 protein results from TCRdb running MiXCR on the RACE reads. The table has 84,000 or so distinct CDR3 sequences, 10% seen once. Documented time point: patch test 1, 2 weeks after DPC sensitization. Indicated treatment: therapeutic diphenylcyclopropenone sensitization with weekly scalp DPC. This sample comprised whole blood, obtained in connection with sensitization to the hapten diphenylcyclopropenone (DPC). The receptors come from a man between 40 and 49 years old with alopecia areata. Some clones in this sample may be carry-over from other donors' samples.

This clonotype turned up a few times. V is TRBV6-2 or TRBV6-3 and J is TRBJ1-5; D unresolved. Trimming shortened V by 6 bases and J by 7 bases, and 19 bases separated the two germline ends. Germline V gene data show CDR1 as MNHEY and CDR2 as SVGEGT. The CDR3 covers 15 residues. DNA of the CDR3: TGTGCCAGCAGATCAGAGGAGTTGATTCGACAGCCCCAGCATTTT. Encoded protein: CASRSEELIRQPQHF.

The V gene is TRBV5-1, the J gene TRBJ1-1; perhaps TRBD1 as D (5 bases). CDR1 is SGHRS, CDR2 YFSETQ, per germline. The CDR3 loop spans 13 amino acids. Deletions cut 7 bases from V and 1 base from J, with 11 bases between. As DNA, the CDR3 is TGCGCCAGCTCAGGGCGGACGAACACTGAAGCTTTCTTT. It specifies CASSGRTNTEAFF.

This clonotype occurred a few times. The chain is built from TRBV6-5 and TRBJ2-1; 8 nucleotides match TRBD1. The CDR3 is made up of 13 amino acids. CDR1 is MNHEY, CDR2 SVGAGI, per germline. With V trimmed by 6 bases and J by 6 bases, 4 bases remained unmatched. The CDR3 nucleotides are TGTGCCAGCAGCCGCGACAGGGGCAATGAGCAGTTCTTC. Protein product: CASSRDRGNEQFF.

This clonotype was counted only a few times. The V call is TRBV9, the J call TRBJ2-7; 7 nucleotides align to TRBD2. V shed 5 bases and J 7 bases; nucleotides not matched to a gene: 12. The germline CDR1 and CDR2 sequences are SGDLS and YYNGEE. The length of the CDR3 is 14 residues. The CDR3 protein is CASSRRTSIFEQYV. CDR3 DNA sequence: TGTGCCAGCAGTCGTAGGACTAGTATTTTTGAGCAGTACGTC.

This clonotype was detected many times. The rearrangement uses TRBV6-5 and TRBJ1-5, with 9 bases aligning to TRBD1. From germline, CDR1 is MNHEY and CDR2 SVGAGI. The CDR3 is 15 amino acids. Unmatched junction bases numbered 13, after V lost 5 bases and J lost 11 bases. In DNA, the CDR3 is TGTGCCAGCAGTGAACTTACAGGGGGCCCGGGAGCCCAGCATTTT. Protein product: CASSELTGGPGAQHF.

This rearrangement joins TRBV5-1 to TRBJ2-4; D perhaps matches TRBD1 (6 bases). This CDR3 has 16 residues. Germline values: CDR1 SGHRS, CDR2 YFSETQ. Trimming removed 1 base from V and 1 base from J, with 12 bases in between. The CDR3 nucleotides are TGCGCCAGCAGCTTGAGTAACAGGGAGGCCAAAAACATTCAGTACTTC. Amino acids: CASSLSNREAKNIQYF.

The V gene is TRBV4-2, the J gene TRBJ2-3, with 11 bases matching TRBD2. Germline CDR1 is LGHNA and CDR2 is YNFKEQ. The V and J ends lost 1 base and 3 bases, in that order; junction bases with no gene match: 15. The length of the CDR3 is 20 residues. This CDR3 reads CASSQGSRLAGGPGTDTQYF. The CDR3 DNA follows: TGTGCCAGCAGCCAAGGTAGCCGGTTAGCGGGAGGGCCAGGAACAGATACGCAGTATTTT.

Only a few counts were recorded for this clonotype. This chain connects TRBV5-1 to TRBJ2-5; 9 bases align to TRBD1. The CDR3 is 16 residues long. CDR1 SGHRS and CDR2 YFSETQ come from the germline V gene. V lost 2 bases and J lost 2; bases outside the gene matches: 7. CDR3 region: CASSFSTGTGQETQYF. The CDR3, as DNA: TGCGCCAGCAGCTTTTCCACCGGGACAGGGCAAGAGACCCAGTACTTC.

This clonotype occurred once. The chain is built from TRBV20-1 and TRBJ1-5, with D hard to call. V lost 0 bases, J lost 1 base, and 10 bases lay in between. Germline loops: CDR1 DFQATT, CDR2 SNEGSKA (reference sequence). CDR3 length: 15 amino acids. CDR3 bases: TGCAGTGCTAGAGATGAGACGGCGAGCAATCAGCCCCAGCATTTT. It specifies CSARDETASNQPQHF.

This clonotype was detected only a few times. The chain combines TRBV18 with TRBJ2-3, with no clear D. The V gene lost 3 bases and the J gene lost 10 bases, with 17 bases spanning the gap. Germline V gives CDR1 KGHSH, CDR2 LQKENI. CDR3 length equals 14 residues. CDR3 nucleotides: TGTGCCAGCTCACCCATCGGCGGCTGGGCTCCGCAGTATTTT. It is translated as CASSPIGGWAPQYF.

This clonotype was seen only a few times. The chain employs TRBV10-3 and TRBJ1-5; D remains unclear. V dropped 0 bases and J dropped 7 bases, with 10 bases sitting between them. CDR1 is ENHRY, CDR2 SYGVKD, per germline. The CDR3 spans 14 residues. CDR3 sequence (DNA): TGTGCCATCAGTGAGTCGATAGGGCTGCAGCCCCAGCATTTT. Translating gives CAISESIGLQPQHF.

This clonotype was counted at least ten times. The gene calls are TRBV20-1 and TRBJ2-3, with 11 bases identical to TRBD2. The ends lost 6 bases at V and 0 bases at J; junction bases unmatched: 11. CDR1 and CDR2 (germline): DFQATT, SNEGSKA (reference sequence). This CDR3 contains 17 residues. CDR3 in DNA: TGCAGTGCCGCACTAGCGGGAGTAACTCCTAGCACAGATACGCAGTATTTT. It specifies CSAALAGVTPSTDTQYF.

This clonotype was counted between two and nine times. This chain links TRBV18 with TRBJ2-7, with D maybe TRBD2 (6 bases). Germline V gives CDR1 KGHSH, CDR2 LQKENI. The CDR3 sequence is 13 residues long. Between the trimmed V and J ends, which lost 3 bases and 6 bases, there was a span of 12 bases. The CDR3 DNA reads as TGTGCCAGCTCACCGTGGGGGGACGCCGAGCAGTACTTC. Protein product: CASSPWGDAEQYF.

In this sample, this clonotype turned up many times. The V call is TRBV12-3 or TRBV12-4, the J call TRBJ1-5; D unclear. V was cut by 5 bases and J by 2 bases, with 13 bases left in between. The CDR3 totals 15 residues. CDR3 amino acids: CASSRPGSGNQPQHF. CDR3 DNA: TGTGCCAGCAGTCGACCGGGCTCGGGCAATCAGCCCCAGCATTTT.

The chain is built from TRBV12-3 or TRBV12-4 and TRBJ1-5; D is unresolved. The germline V and J ends were trimmed by 3 bases and 7 bases, with 16 bases remaining between them. CDR3 length: 15 residues. As DNA, the CDR3 is TGTGCCAGCAGTTTTCTCCGGGCCGTGGGGCAGCCCCAGCATTTT. Its translation is CASSFLRAVGQPQHF.

This clonotype was seen a handful of times. J is TRBJ2-1 and V is TRBV11-3; D is possibly TRBD2 (6 bases). CDR3 length equals 16 residues. Between the trimmed V and J ends, which lost 1 base and 5 bases, there was a span of 15 bases. Germline loops: CDR1 SGHNT, CDR2 YENEEA. The CDR3 sequence: CASSLGRGKHHNEQFF. In DNA form, the CDR3 reads TGTGCCAGCAGCTTAGGGAGGGGAAAGCACCACAATGAGCAGTTCTTC.

This clonotype came up many times. The rearrangement links TRBV20-1 to TRBJ2-5; D might be TRBD1 or TRBD2, each matching 6 bases. V lost 7 bases, J lost 5 bases, and 11 bases lay in between. This CDR3 is built from 11 residues. The germline gives CDR1 DFQATT, CDR2 SNEGSKA (reference sequence). The CDR3 DNA follows: TGCAGTGGAGAGGGGGGCGAGACCCAGTACTTC. Amino acids: CSGEGGETQYF.

This chain links TRBV6-2 or TRBV6-3 with TRBJ2-7; unclear D gene. CDR3 length: 14 amino acids. The V gene's germline CDR1 is MNHEY and CDR2 SVGEGT. Trimming shortened V by 7 bases and J by 1 base, and 14 bases separated the two germline ends. The CDR3 is CASKKGMISYEQYV. The CDR3 DNA reads TGTGCCAGCAAAAAAGGAATGATATCCTACGAGCAGTACGTC.

The chain combines TRBV20-1 with TRBJ2-7; 8 bases are shared with TRBD2. CDR1 is DFQATT, CDR2 SNEGSKA, per germline (reference sequence). The CDR3 covers 15 residues. Unmatched junction bases numbered 8, after V lost 1 base and J lost 3 bases. The CDR3 sequence is CSARVGGRPDYEQYF. DNA of the CDR3: TGCAGTGCTAGAGTCGGCGGGAGGCCCGACTACGAGCAGTACTTC.

This clonotype was observed many times. The chain employs TRBV18 and TRBJ2-7, with a tentative D call TRBD2 (5 bases). The CDR3 has 15 amino acids. Trimming shortened V by 2 bases and J by 3 bases, and 14 bases separated the two germline ends. CDR1 and CDR2 (germline): KGHSH, LQKENI. The CDR3 loop reads CASSPNTSPLYEQYV. CDR3 sequence (DNA): TGTGCCAGCTCACCAAATACTAGTCCCCTCTACGAGCAGTACGTC.

The chain couples TRBV7-2 to TRBJ2-1, with TRBD2 matching over 9 bases. J lost 6 bases, V lost 5 bases, and 20 bases had no gene match. Germline CDR1 reads SGHTA; CDR2 reads FQGNSA. This CDR3 contains 19 residues. CDR3 DNA sequence: TGTGCCAGCAGCCCCCGCCCCCCACTATCGCGGGAGGGCGTCAATGAGCAGTTCTTC. Translating gives CASSPRPPLSREGVNEQFF.